This TCR beta chain derives from a study of blood T cell repertoires in COVID-19 (TCRdb year 2020). Study-level background: Samples from collaborators originated in the United States, Italy and Spain and spanned both the acute and convalescent phases of COVID-19. The material from the prospective study consisted of cDNA or gDNA derived from T cells, B-cell-depleted T cells, or PBMCs. Deeply sampled blood TCRbeta repertoires from subjects exposed to, actively infected with, or recovered from COVID-19 were included in the dataset. The repertoires were released in a freely available public database meant as a resource for research on the immune response to SARS-CoV-2. HLA class I and class II types, where available, came from metadata supplied by the sample provider rather than from assay-based typing. The sample metadata nearly always contained a de-identified subject ID, COVID-19 status, age in years and sex. Samples came from the ongoing ImmuneRACE study (first 160 participants) plus 1,254 subjects from 6 global collaborators. The research as a whole found: The amount of clinical and demographic metadata varied by source and participant and was provided uncurated.

In the germline V gene, CDR1 corresponds to SGHVS and CDR2 to FNYEAQ. The CDR3 numbers 16 residues from cysteine through phenylalanine. The kept DNA is CDR3 alone, 48 bases in frame from the first base. V is cut back by 5 bases and J by 9 bases, with 11 bases in the junction unmatched. Points on this clone: Its antigen specificity is not known. The input lacks base qualities; no much larger clone sits a single base away.

The immunoSEQ Assay, a bias-controlled multiplex PCR, was used to amplify TCRbeta CDR3 regions from genomic DNA. Concerning the study's data processing: Nucleated cell counts per sample were estimated from amplification of reference gene primers within the assay. To quantify the absolute abundance of each unique TCRbeta CDR3 rearrangement, sequence reads were collapsed and filtered. For each sample, productive Simpson clonality was calculated as the square root of Simpson's diversity index across productive rearrangements. As stored in TCRdb, this immuneACCESS dataset retains in-frame rearrangements with V and J assigned. A fraction of the clones does not appear; measured against another copy, unresolved V genes explain less than half of the discrepancy, and the remainder lacks a known reason. That table gives V, J and clone size, and the DNA gave D and trimming. A total of about 140,000 clones appear in this sample, 70% to 90% of them only once. The leading ten clones occupy 8.2% of the sample.

Each collaborating institution followed its own protocols to collect whole blood in K2EDTA tubes. For TCRbeta analysis, collaborator samples were shipped as frozen whole blood, as isolated PBMCs, or as DNA extracted from either sample type. The sample consisted of peripheral blood. The sequence is built from TRBV7-6 and TRBJ2-4; 12 central bases correspond to TRBD2. This receptor was identified in a woman aged 55-70 years with acute or convalescent COVID-19. The CDR3 sequence is CASSPTSGGLASIQYF. The DNA is as follows: TGTGCCAGCAGCCCCACTAGCGGGGGGTTGGCTAGCATTCAGTACTTC.